Listed here is a single T cell receptor (beta chain). The record originates from a study of blood T cell repertoires in COVID-19. Study in general: PBMCs, B-cell-depleted T cells, or T cells provided the cDNA or gDNA that made up the material.

The CDR3 length is 13 residues. Germline assignment: CDR1 SGHTS and CDR2 YDEGEE. Trimming shortened V by 7 bases and J by 6 bases, and 15 bases separated the two germline ends. Generated by immunoSEQ multiplex PCR, the TCRdb table keeps only in-frame clones and is missing some. This sample has roughly 340,000 clones; around nine tenths occur once, and the top ten carry 2.5% to 4%. The sequencing sample was made of peripheral blood. The clonotype originates from a woman aged 18-29 years who had recovered from COVID-19. The rearrangement uses TRBV5-8 and TRBJ2-3; D ambiguous. The DNA of the CDR3 is TGTGCCAGCGCTAAAGAGTGGGCGGATACGCAGTATTTT. It specifies CASAKEWADTQYF.